This T cell receptor (beta chain) was identified during a study of T cells in Graves' hyperthyroidism and ophthalmopathy. Amplified regions were TCR beta CDR3 sequences from RNA transcripts. First-round RT-PCR with HTBI primers amplified the TCR CDR3 region. TCRdb independently ran MiXCR on the multiplex PCR reads; one entry per CDR3 protein. The profile shows about 840,000 distinct CDR3 sequences, around 38% of them singletons. This clonotype appeared once. The sequenced sample was blood. The TCR originated in a man aged 18 to 29 with Graves' hyperthyroidism.

The CDR3: CASSYSDNGYEQYF. The CDR3 DNA sequence: TGTGCCAGCAGTTACTCGGACAATGGCTACGAGCAGTACTTC. The chain employs TRBV6-5 and TRBJ2-7; weak D call: TRBD1 (5 bases). The germline gives CDR1 MNHEY, CDR2 SVGAGI. Trimming took off 0 bases at V and 3 bases at J, with 9 bases between the two ends. The CDR3 is 14 residues long.